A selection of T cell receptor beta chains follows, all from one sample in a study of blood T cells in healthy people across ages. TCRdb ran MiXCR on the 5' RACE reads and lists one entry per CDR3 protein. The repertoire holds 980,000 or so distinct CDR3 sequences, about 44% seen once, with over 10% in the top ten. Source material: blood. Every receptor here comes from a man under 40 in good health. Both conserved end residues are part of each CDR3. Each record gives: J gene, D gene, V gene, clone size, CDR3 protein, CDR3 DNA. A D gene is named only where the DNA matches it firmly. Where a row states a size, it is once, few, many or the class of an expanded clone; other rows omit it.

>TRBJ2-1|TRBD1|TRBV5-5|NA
CASSLRTGRQETQFF
TGTGCCAGCAGCTTAAGGACAGGGCGCCAAGAGACCCAGTTCTTC
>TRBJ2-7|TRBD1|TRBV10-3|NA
CAINPGTGRSYEQYF
TGTGCCATCAATCCCGGGACAGGGCGCTCCTACGAGCAGTACTTC
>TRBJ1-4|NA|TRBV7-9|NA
CASSIDSAEKLFF
TGTGCCAGCAGCATTGACAGTGCTGAAAAACTGTTTTTT
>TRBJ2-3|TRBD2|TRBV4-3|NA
CASSQSGGATDTQYF
TGCGCCAGCAGCCAATCGGGGGGGGCTACAGATACGCAGTATTTT
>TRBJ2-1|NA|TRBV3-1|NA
CASSQVGGQDEQFF
TGTGCCAGCAGCCAAGTCGGCGGGCAGGATGAGCAGTTCTTC
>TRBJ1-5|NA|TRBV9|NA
CASSVGGTRPQHF
TGTGCCAGCAGCGTAGGGGGTACTCGGCCCCAGCATTTT
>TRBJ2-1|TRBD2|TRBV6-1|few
CASSEAGGGAYNEQFF
TGTGCCAGCAGTGAAGCCGGGGGGGGCGCCTACAATGAGCAGTTCTTC
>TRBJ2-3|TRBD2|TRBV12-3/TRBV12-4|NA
CASSPLAGAKDTQYF
TGTGCCAGCAGTCCCCTAGCGGGGGCGAAAGATACGCAGTATTTT
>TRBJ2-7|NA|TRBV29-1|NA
CSVAPDNYEQYF
TGCAGCGTTGCCCCCGACAACTACGAGCAGTACTTC
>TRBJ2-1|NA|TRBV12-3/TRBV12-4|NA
CASSRGGPYNEQFF
TGTGCCAGCTCCCGAGGGGGGCCTTACAATGAGCAGTTCTTC
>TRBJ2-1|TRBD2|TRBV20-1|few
CSARDLSGGAYNEQFF
TGCAGTGCTAGAGATCTTAGCGGGGGGGCCTACAATGAGCAGTTCTTC
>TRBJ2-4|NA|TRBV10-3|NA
CAISESPGAKNIQYF
TGTGCCATCAGTGAGTCACCGGGGGCCAAAAACATTCAGTACTTC
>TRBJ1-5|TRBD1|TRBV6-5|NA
CASSDRGSDQPQHF
TGTGCCAGCTCGGACAGGGGATCAGATCAGCCCCAGCATTTT
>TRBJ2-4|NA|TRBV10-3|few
CAISEGTYKNIQYF
TGTGCCATCAGTGAGGGGACGTACAAAAACATTCAGTACTTC
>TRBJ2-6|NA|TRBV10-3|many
CAISDQGPGANVLTF
TGTGCCATCAGTGATCAGGGCCCTGGGGCCAACGTCCTGACTTTC
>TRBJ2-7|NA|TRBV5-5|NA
CASSLLFTAYEQYF
TGTGCCAGCAGCTTACTTTTCACCGCCTACGAGCAGTACTTC
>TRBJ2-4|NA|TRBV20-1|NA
CSALVLAKNIQYF
TGCAGTGCTTTGGTTCTAGCCAAAAACATTCAGTACTTC
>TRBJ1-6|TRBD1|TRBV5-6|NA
CASSLVQGAGSPLHF
TGTGCCAGCAGCTTGGTACAGGGGGCTGGTTCACCCCTCCACTTT
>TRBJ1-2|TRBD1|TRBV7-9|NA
CASSGRDLGQFFYGYTF
TGTGCCAGCAGCGGCCGCGACCTGGGACAGTTCTTCTATGGCTACACCTTC
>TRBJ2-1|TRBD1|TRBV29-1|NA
CSALKDRGGAYNEQFF
TGCAGCGCCTTAAAGGACAGGGGGGGAGCTTACAATGAGCAGTTCTTC
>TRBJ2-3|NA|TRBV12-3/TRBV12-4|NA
CASSPLIGPSVIGDTQYF
TGTGCCAGCAGTCCGCTCATTGGACCTAGCGTGATAGGAGATACGCAGTATTTT
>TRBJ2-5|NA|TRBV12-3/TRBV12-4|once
CASSWGVAQETQYF
TGTGCCAGCAGTTGGGGGGTTGCCCAAGAGACCCAGTACTTC
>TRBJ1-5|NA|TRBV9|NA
CASSVQDGQPQHF
TGTGCCAGTAGCGTACAGGATGGGCAGCCCCAGCATTTT
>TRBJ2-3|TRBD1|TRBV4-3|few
CASSQDNRGFTDTQYF
TGCGCCAGCAGCCAAGATAACAGGGGGTTTACAGATACGCAGTATTTT
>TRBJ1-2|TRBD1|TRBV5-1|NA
CASSMGQAVGYTF
TGCGCCAGCAGCATGGGACAGGCGGTCGGCTACACCTTC
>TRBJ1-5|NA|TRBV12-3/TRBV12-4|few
CASSFRGQPQHF
TGTGCCAGCAGTTTCCGTGGTCAGCCCCAGCATTTT
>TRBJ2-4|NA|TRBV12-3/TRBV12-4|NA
CASSLELANIQYF
TGTGCCAGCAGTTTAGAACTAGCAAACATTCAGTACTTC
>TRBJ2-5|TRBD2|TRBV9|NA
CASSGTSGGNIETQYF
TGTGCCAGCAGCGGGACTAGTGGGGGTAATATAGAGACCCAGTACTTC
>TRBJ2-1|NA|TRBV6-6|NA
CASTTERGEQFF
TGTGCCAGCACCACCGAGCGCGGAGAGCAGTTCTTC
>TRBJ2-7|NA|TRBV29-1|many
CSVEGEAGEQYF
TGCAGCGTTGAAGGGGAAGCAGGCGAGCAGTACTTC
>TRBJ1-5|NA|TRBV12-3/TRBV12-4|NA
CASSFRGVRDSNQPQHF
TGTGCCAGCAGTTTTAGGGGCGTCAGGGATAGCAATCAGCCCCAGCATTTT
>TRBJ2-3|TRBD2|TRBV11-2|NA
CASSPGLAGVLPGTDTQYF
TGTGCCAGCAGCCCGGGACTAGCGGGGGTCCTCCCTGGCACAGATACGCAGTATTTT
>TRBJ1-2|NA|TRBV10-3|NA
CAIGESPVYGTNYGYTF
TGTGCCATCGGTGAGTCGCCGGTTTATGGAACTAACTATGGCTACACCTTC
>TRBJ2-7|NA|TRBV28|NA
CASSLVSRVDEQYF
TGTGCCAGCAGTTTGGTCAGCAGGGTCGACGAGCAGTACTTC
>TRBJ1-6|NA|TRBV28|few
CAGQDSYNSPLHF
TGTGCCGGACAAGATAGTTATAATTCACCCCTCCACTTT
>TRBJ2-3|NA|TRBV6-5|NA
CASSSRMRTSTDTQYF
TGTGCCAGCAGCAGTAGAATGAGGACTAGCACAGATACGCAGTATTTT
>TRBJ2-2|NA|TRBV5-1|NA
CASSLAFGELFF
TGCGCCAGCTCCCTAGCTTTCGGGGAGCTGTTTTTT
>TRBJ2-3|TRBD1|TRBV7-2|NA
CASSSQGAADTQYF
TGTGCCAGCAGCTCTCAGGGGGCGGCGGATACGCAGTATTTT
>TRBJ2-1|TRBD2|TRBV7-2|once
CASSLGLAGARLGVGNKQFF
TGTGCCAGCAGCTTGGGACTAGCGGGGGCGCGTTTGGGGGTCGGCAATAAGCAGTTCTTC
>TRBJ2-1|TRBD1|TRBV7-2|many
CASSLGDRQYNEQFF
TGTGCCAGCAGCCTGGGGGACAGACAATACAATGAGCAGTTCTTC
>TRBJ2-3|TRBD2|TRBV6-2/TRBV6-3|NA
CASSTSGGYLDTQYF
TGTGCCAGCAGCACTAGCGGGGGGTATTTAGATACGCAGTATTTT
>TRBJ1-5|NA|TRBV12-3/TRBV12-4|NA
CASSLAIGQPQHF
TGTGCCAGCAGTTTAGCAATCGGTCAGCCCCAGCATTTT
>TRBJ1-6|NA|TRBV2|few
CASSIGLTGPPLHF
TGTGCCAGCAGTATTGGACTGACGGGCCCACCCCTCCACTTT
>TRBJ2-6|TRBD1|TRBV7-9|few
CASSGTGSGANVLTF
TGTGCCAGCAGCGGGACAGGCTCTGGGGCCAACGTCCTGACTTTC
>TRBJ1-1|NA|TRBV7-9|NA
CASSLDQGSTEAFF
TGTGCCAGCAGCTTAGATCAGGGTTCCACTGAAGCTTTCTTT
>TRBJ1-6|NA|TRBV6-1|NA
CASSHDSGNSPLHF
TGTGCCAGCAGCCACGACAGCGGGAATTCACCCCTCCACTTT
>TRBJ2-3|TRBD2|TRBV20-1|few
CSASKTSGGADTQYF
TGCAGTGCGAGCAAGACTAGCGGGGGGGCAGATACGCAGTATTTT
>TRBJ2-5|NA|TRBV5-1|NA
CASSLTGIQETQYF
TGCGCCAGCAGCTTGACTGGGATCCAAGAGACCCAGTACTTC
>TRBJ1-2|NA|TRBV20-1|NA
CSVTAGISTNYGYTF
TGCAGTGTCACGGCCGGGATTTCAACGAACTATGGCTACACCTTC
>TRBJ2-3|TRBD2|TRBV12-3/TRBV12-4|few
CASRTGLAGADTQYF
TGTGCCAGCAGAACCGGACTAGCGGGGGCAGATACGCAGTATTTT
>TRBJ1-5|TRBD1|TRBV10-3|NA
CAISESWDRGTNQPQHF
TGTGCCATCAGTGAGTCGTGGGACAGGGGCACCAATCAGCCCCAGCATTTT
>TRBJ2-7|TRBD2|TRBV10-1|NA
CASSESFFGTTYEQYF
TGCGCCAGCAGTGAGTCGTTTTTCGGGACTACCTACGAGCAGTACTTC
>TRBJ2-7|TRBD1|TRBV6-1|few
CASSAGDRGEQYF
TGTGCCAGCAGTGCAGGAGACAGGGGCGAGCAGTACTTC
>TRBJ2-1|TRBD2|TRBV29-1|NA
CSARTWERESYEQFF
TGCAGCGCTCGCACCTGGGAGCGGGAGAGTTATGAGCAGTTCTTC
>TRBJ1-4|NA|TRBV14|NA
CASSQLQGEKLFF
TGTGCCAGCAGCCAATTGCAGGGAGAAAAACTGTTTTTT
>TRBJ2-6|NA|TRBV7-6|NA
CASSQSGGDSGANVLTF
TGTGCCAGCAGCCAGTCAGGAGGGGACTCTGGGGCCAACGTCCTGACTTTC
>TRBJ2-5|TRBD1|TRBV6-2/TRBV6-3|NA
CASSYLGQGVGKTQYF
TGTGCCAGCAGTTACCTGGGACAGGGGGTAGGGAAGACCCAGTACTTC
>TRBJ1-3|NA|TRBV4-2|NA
CASSQNFGGSGNTIYF
TGTGCCAGCAGCCAAAATTTTGGGGGATCTGGAAACACCATATATTTT